This T cell receptor (beta chain) was observed in a study of blood T cells in healthy people across ages. J gave up 9 bases and V 3 bases, and 2 bases lay outside the gene matches. The CDR3 contains 12 residues. Germline CDR1 and CDR2: MDHEN and SYDVKM. It was with a sample-barcoded 5' primer and a J-beta primer mix that a second PCR of about 6 to 12 cycles was run. MiXCR, applied by TCRdb to the 5' RACE reads, yields one record per CDR3 protein. The sample consists of about 640,000 distinct CDR3 sequences, roughly 41% of them appearing once. In its sample, this clonotype was seen many times. This chain connects TRBV28 to TRBJ2-3; 8 bases match TRBD2. The receptor was derived from an elderly man in good health. The material sequenced was blood. The CDR3 DNA reads as TGTGCCAGCAGTTTCAGCGGGGGAACGCAGTATTTT. As protein: CASSFSGGTQYF.